Each of the 24 T cell receptor beta chains below was sequenced from the same sample in a study of shared clonotypes between healthy human individuals. TCRdb's copy holds only in-frame clones and misses some; the assay was immunoSEQ multiplex PCR. The sample holds roughly 2,300,000 clones; around 90% are singletons and the top ten take 0.37%. The source material was naive CD4+ T cells from PBMCs. Described subset: CD45RA+ positively selected. These receptor sequences come from a man aged 18 to 29 in good health. Some clones in this sample may be carry-over from other donors' samples.

A remark on this clone: At one boundary the junction diverges from the germline segment, which might be a read error. This rearrangement joins TRBV7-2 to TRBJ1-2; TRBD1 matches at 11 bases. This CDR3 region has 16 residues. From germline, CDR1 is SGHTA and CDR2 FQGNSA. The CDR3 DNA reads TGTGCCAGCAGCTTAACCGGGACAGGGGGATCCCCCGCTGTTCTCTTC. It encodes CASSLTGTGGSPAVLF. Using reference TRBV7-2 and TRBJ1-2 for the parts outside the CDR3, the full variable domain is GAGVSQSPSNKVTEKGKDVELRCDPISGHTALYWYRQSLGQGLEFLIYFQGNSAPDKSGLPSDRFSAERTGGSVSTLTIQRTQQEDSAVYLCASSLTGTGGSPAVLFGSGTRLTVV.

The chain couples TRBV4-1 to TRBJ2-1; a weak D match, TRBD1 (5 bases). The CDR3 covers 13 residues. The germline V gene encodes CDR1 MGHRA and CDR2 YSYEKL. V was cut by 4 bases and J by 5 bases, with 9 bases left in between. The DNA of the CDR3 is TGCGCCAGCAGCCGGACACATAACAATGAGCAGTTCTTC. It encodes CASSRTHNNEQFF.

The chain couples TRBV7-9 to TRBJ1-1; D not resolved. CDR1 is SEHNR, CDR2 FQNEAQ, per germline (reference sequence). CDR3 size: 15 residues. Trimming took off 2 bases at V and 0 bases at J, with 10 bases between the two ends. CDR3 sequence reads: CASSLRAGLNTEAFF. The CDR3, as DNA: TGTGCCAGCAGCTTAAGAGCTGGCCTGAACACTGAAGCTTTCTTT.

The chain joins TRBV28 to TRBJ2-7; 9 bases are shared with TRBD2. Trimming took 0 bases from V and 4 from J; bases not matched to a gene: 4. Germline V gene lookup returns CDR1 MDHEN and CDR2 SYDVKM. CDR3 length: 15 amino acids. CDR3: CASSLWAGGPYEQYF. The CDR3 nucleotides are TGTGCCAGCAGTTTATGGGCGGGAGGGCCTTACGAGCAGTACTTC.

This chain connects TRBV29-1 to TRBJ2-3; D perhaps matches TRBD1 (5 bases). The CDR3 totals 16 residues. The V end was cut by 6 bases, the J end by 2 bases, with 21 bases between. Germline CDR1 and CDR2: SQVTM and ANQGSEA. For the CDR3, the DNA is TGCAGCGTCTCTGCTTGGAATTCCAGGGCCACAGATACGCAGTATTTT. Translating it yields CSVSAWNSRATDTQYF.

The rearrangement uses TRBV2 and TRBJ1-3; D unresolved. V was shortened by 8 bases and J by 8 bases, with 19 bases between the two germline ends. Germline-derived CDR1 and CDR2 are SNHLY and FYNNEI. This CDR3 is built from 14 residues. CDR3 sequence: CASSRVTKEDTIYF. In DNA, the CDR3 is TGTGCCAGCTCTCGAGTGACGAAGGAGGACACCATATATTTT.

This clone was seen once. V and J are TRBV29-1 and TRBJ2-7; D is uncertain. The V end was cut by 4 bases, the J end by 4 bases, with 11 bases between. This CDR3 has 12 residues. Germline CDR1 is SQVTM and CDR2 is ANQGSEA. In nucleotides, the CDR3 is TGCAGCGTTGCCCTGTCGTTTTACGAGCAGTACTTC. Translation: CSVALSFYEQYF.

V and J are TRBV4-1 and TRBJ1-1; D might be TRBD1 (5 bases). V was clipped by 6 bases and J by 2 bases, with 19 bases between them. The germline CDR1 and CDR2 sequences are MGHRA and YSYEKL. The CDR3 loop spans 16 amino acids. The chain's CDR3 is CASRQNERQPNTEAFF. Written as DNA, the CDR3 is TGCGCCAGCAGGCAAAACGAACGACAGCCCAACACTGAAGCTTTCTTT.

The CDR3 is CASSDIGTGKPEQYF. DNA of the CDR3: TGCGCCAGCAGCGATATCGGGACAGGTAAACCCGAGCAGTACTTC. The chain links TRBV4-1 to TRBJ2-5; 8 nucleotides line up with TRBD1. The closer fit of TRBJ2-7 to the DNA end suggests the J call may be wrong. The CDR3 runs to 15 residues. Germline loops: CDR1 MGHRA, CDR2 YSYEKL.

This clone appeared a few times. The CDR3 sequence: CASSPDEGAAGELFF. The CDR3 bases are TGTGCCAGCAGCCCCGACGAGGGGGCTGCCGGGGAGCTGTTTTTT. The chain employs TRBV7-6 and TRBJ2-2; 7 bases are a match to TRBD1. The V gene's germline CDR1 is SGHVS and CDR2 FNYEAQ. The junction had 9 bases not matched to a gene; V was cut back by 5 bases and J by 6 bases. The CDR3 has 15 amino acids.

The CDR3: CASSPGQALPQHF. CDR3 coding DNA: TGTGCCAGCAGTCCGGGACAGGCGCTGCCCCAGCATTTT. The V gene is TRBV27, the J gene TRBJ1-5, with 8 bases lining up with TRBD1. The germline V gene encodes CDR1 MNHEY and CDR2 SMNVEV (reference sequence). The V gene end was trimmed by 5 bases and the J gene end by 9 bases; junction bases not matched to a gene: 6. The CDR3 is 13 amino acids.

The genes are TRBV10-1 and TRBJ1-6; D call uncertain. The germline V gene has CDR1 WNHNN and CDR2 SYGVQD (reference sequence). The CDR3 consists of 13 residues. Trimming left V 3 bases short and J 6 bases short, with 6 bases between. CDR3 in amino acids: CASSDISNSPLHF. CDR3 in DNA: TGCGCCAGCAGTGACATCTCTAATTCACCCCTCCACTTT.

The chain joins TRBV4-1 to TRBJ2-1, with 9 bases lining up with TRBD2. This CDR3 contains 15 residues. J gave up 8 bases and V 6 bases, and 11 bases lay outside the gene matches. Germline assignment: CDR1 MGHRA and CDR2 YSYEKL. The CDR3 DNA follows: TGCGCCAGCAGGGTAGCGGGAGCGGGCGGGGATGAGCAGTTCTTC. Protein product: CASRVAGAGGDEQFF.

The chain combines TRBV7-6 with TRBJ1-2; D is possibly TRBD1 (6 bases). Per the germline V gene, CDR1 is SGHVS and CDR2 is FNYEAQ. Between the trimmed V and J ends, which lost 5 bases and 0 bases, there was a span of 22 bases. The CDR3 extends over 18 amino acids. The CDR3 spells CASSPSPRGTITNYGYTF. CDR3 sequence (DNA): TGTGCCAGCAGCCCCAGCCCCCGGGGGACAATTACTAACTATGGCTACACCTTC. Combining the CDR3 with reference TRBV7-6 and TRBJ1-2 gives the whole variable domain GAGVSQSPRYKVTKRGQDVALRCDPISGHVSLYWYRQALGQGPEFLTYFNYEAQQDKSGLPNDRFSAERPEGSISTLTIQRTEQRDSAMYRCASSPSPRGTITNYGYTFGSGTRLTVV.

This chain uses TRBV4-2 with TRBJ1-2; 7 bases line up with TRBD1. Trimming took 5 bases from V and 0 from J; bases not matched to a gene: 12. Germline CDR1 is LGHNA and CDR2 is YNFKEQ. This CDR3 spans 17 amino acids. This CDR3 is CASSYGTASLANYGYTF. In DNA form, the CDR3 reads TGTGCCAGCAGCTACGGGACAGCTTCATTAGCTAACTATGGCTACACCTTC.

The chain recombines TRBV6-5 with TRBJ2-7; weak D call: TRBD1 (5 bases). The CDR3 extends over 13 amino acids. V lost 7 bases, J lost 7 bases, and 17 bases lay in between. Germline assignment: CDR1 MNHEY and CDR2 SVGAGI. The CDR3 spells CASKPGHNSEQYF. DNA for the CDR3: TGTGCCAGCAAACCCGGACACAACTCGGAGCAGTACTTC.

The genes are TRBV7-2 and TRBJ1-4, with a possible D match to TRBD1 (5 bases). The V end was cut by 7 bases, the J end by 7 bases, with 19 bases between. Germline CDR1 is SGHTA and CDR2 is FQGNSA. The CDR3 extends over 15 amino acids. CDR3 residues: CASTLRQTWGEKLFF. The DNA of the CDR3 is TGTGCCAGCACCCTGAGACAGACCTGGGGTGAAAAACTGTTTTTT.

V and J are TRBV10-3 and TRBJ2-7; the D gene is possibly TRBD1 (6 bases). V was cut by 6 bases and J by 6 bases, with 15 bases left in between. The CDR3 totals 13 residues. CDR1 and CDR2 (germline): ENHRY, SYGVKD. The CDR3 loop reads CAIRATGSGEQYF. In DNA form, the CDR3 reads TGTGCCATCAGGGCTACAGGGTCTGGCGAGCAGTACTTC.

The chain recombines TRBV28 with TRBJ1-4; 8 positions match TRBD1. CDR1 and CDR2 (germline): MDHEN, SYDVKM. The V gene end was trimmed by 4 bases and the J gene end by 6 bases; junction bases not matched to a gene: 4. This CDR3 comprises 14 residues. CDR3 region: CASSSQGVDEKLFF. CDR3 bases: TGTGCCAGCAGTTCACAGGGGGTGGATGAAAAACTGTTTTTT.

The J gene is TRBJ2-5, the V gene TRBV5-1; D assignment may be TRBD1 or TRBD2 (5 bases each). The CDR3 contains 15 residues. Germline assignment: CDR1 SGHRS and CDR2 YFSETQ. V was cut by 3 bases and J by 1 base, with 13 bases left in between. Here the CDR3 DNA reads TGCGCCAGCAGCTCACAGCCAGGGACCCAAGAGACCCAGTACTTC. It specifies CASSSQPGTQETQYF.

The chain couples TRBV19 to TRBJ2-5; 8 positions agree with TRBD1. The J segment lost 7 bases and the V segment lost 3 bases, leaving 7 bases of the junction unmatched. Germline V gives CDR1 LNHDA, CDR2 SQIVND (reference sequence). There are 14 residues in the CDR3. As DNA, the CDR3 is TGTGCCAGTAGTATCCAGGGGGCACGGGGGACCCAGTACTTC. Protein sequence: CASSIQGARGTQYF.

This clone was picked up one time. V and J are TRBV5-7 and TRBJ2-2; D gene uncertain. TRBV5-7 is labeled an ORF, and its function is uncertain. The germline V and J ends were trimmed by 0 bases and 2 bases, with 8 bases remaining between them. There are 15 residues in the CDR3. CDR3 sequence: CASSLVRENTGELFF. The CDR3 DNA reads TGTGCCAGCAGCTTGGTAAGGGAAAACACCGGGGAGCTGTTTTTT.

The rearrangement links TRBV4-3 to TRBJ2-7, with a tentative D call TRBD1 (5 bases). CDR1 is LGHNA, CDR2 YSLEER, per germline. Deletions cut 0 bases from V and 2 bases from J, with 11 bases between. This CDR3 is built from 15 residues. The CDR3 here is CASSQDQRGTYEQYF. Here the CDR3 DNA reads TGCGCCAGCAGCCAAGATCAAAGGGGAACCTACGAGCAGTACTTC.

The chain combines TRBV19 with TRBJ2-7, with D perhaps matching TRBD1 (5 bases). Germline lookup yields CDR1 LNHDA and CDR2 SQIVND (reference sequence). This CDR3 is built from 14 residues. V lost 4 bases and J lost 0, with 10 bases in between. CDR3 DNA: TGTGCCAGTAGTACGACAGCAGGCTCCTACGAGCAGTACTTC. Protein sequence: CASSTTAGSYEQYF.